Shown below are 30 T cell receptor beta chains from a single sample sequenced in a study of blood T cell repertoires in COVID-19. Clones were read by immunoSEQ multiplex PCR, and TCRdb kept only the in-frame ones, dropping some. The data show hundreds of thousands of clones, 85% to 90% seen once. Sequenced input: peripheral blood. The receptors derive from a man between 65 and 85 years old with acute or convalescent COVID-19.

The V call is TRBV28, the J call TRBJ2-3, with 10 bases fitting TRBD1. With 5 bases clipped from V and 7 bases from J, the junction kept 12 bases outside the gene matches. The CDR3 is made up of 16 amino acids. Germline loops: CDR1 MDHEN, CDR2 SYDVKM. In DNA, the CDR3 is TGTGCCAGCAGTCCGAGCGGGACAGGGGATAGTTATACGCAGTATTTT. Protein product: CASSPSGTGDSYTQYF.

The chain carries TRBV19 and TRBJ2-2; TRBD2 might be the D (6 bases). V lost 5 bases and J lost 6, with 19 bases in between. Germline CDR1 LNHDA, CDR2 SQIVND (reference sequence). This CDR3 spans 16 amino acids. The CDR3 reads CASSPQVGLLSGELFF. CDR3 sequence (DNA): TGTGCCAGTAGTCCCCAAGTGGGACTCCTATCCGGGGAGCTGTTTTTT.

The rearrangement links TRBV4-2 to TRBJ2-7; 11 nucleotides align to TRBD2. V was pared by 5 bases and J by 4 bases, with 7 bases of the junction left unmatched. The CDR3 is 15 residues long. The V gene's germline CDR1 is LGHNA and CDR2 YNFKEQ. CDR3: CASSTGTSGVYEQYF. CDR3 nucleotide sequence: TGTGCCAGCAGCACAGGGACTAGCGGAGTTTACGAGCAGTACTTC.

The CDR3 region is CAISGTRVYEQYF. The CDR3 DNA sequence: TGTGCCATCAGTGGCACCAGGGTCTACGAGCAGTACTTC. The rearrangement uses TRBV10-3 and TRBJ2-7; TRBD1 is a possible D gene (5 bases). Per the germline V gene, CDR1 is ENHRY and CDR2 is SYGVKD. Trimming removed 4 bases at V and 3 bases at J, with 10 bases between. The CDR3 is 13 residues long.

V and J are TRBV5-1 and TRBJ1-6; weak D call: TRBD1 (5 bases). Germline lookup yields CDR1 SGHRS and CDR2 YFSETQ. V lost 0 bases to trimming and J lost 3 bases, with 16 bases between them. The CDR3 totals 18 residues. The CDR3 sequence: CASSLGFAGDYYNSPLHF. CDR3 nucleotides: TGCGCCAGCAGCTTGGGTTTCGCGGGGGATTACTATAATTCACCCCTCCACTTT.

The chain recombines TRBV5-4 with TRBJ2-2; D remains unclear. Germline CDR1 reads SGHNT; CDR2 reads YYREEE (reference sequence). Trimming removed 4 bases from V and 1 base from J, with 5 bases in between. The CDR3 consists of 13 residues. CDR3 DNA sequence: TGTGCCAGCAGCCTATTGAACACCGGGGAGCTGTTTTTT. Translating gives CASSLLNTGELFF.

This chain connects TRBV10-3 to TRBJ1-1; D gene ambiguous. This CDR3 contains 14 residues. Germline CDR1 and CDR2: ENHRY and SYGVKD. Trimming took 8 bases from V and 1 from J, leaving 14 bases between them. CDR3 protein: CAIAPSPGNTEAFF. CDR3 coding DNA: TGTGCCATCGCCCCTTCCCCCGGGAACACTGAAGCTTTCTTT.

The J gene is TRBJ1-6, the V gene TRBV5-1, with TRBD1 identical over 7 bases. The ends lost 3 bases at V and 7 bases at J; junction bases unmatched: 4. The CDR3 length is 14 residues. In germline, CDR1 is SGHRS, CDR2 YFSETQ. CDR3: CASSSPGQNSPLHF. CDR3 bases: TGCGCCAGCAGCTCGCCGGGACAGAATTCACCCCTCCACTTT. Full variable domain (missing parts from reference TRBV5-1 and TRBJ1-6): KAGVTQTPRYLIKTRGQQVTLSCSPISGHRSVSWYQQTPGQGLQFLFEYFSETQRNKGNFPGRFSGRQFSNSRSEMNVSTLELGDSALYLCASSSPGQNSPLHFGNGTRLTVT.

This clone was recorded only once. The gene calls are TRBV6-5 and TRBJ1-2; TRBD1 aligns across 8 bases. Per germline, CDR1 MNHEY and CDR2 SVGAGI. This CDR3 is built from 15 residues. The trim removed 7 bases at V and 4 bases at J, leaving 11 bases unmatched. The CDR3 nucleotides read TGTGCCAGCACCTACGCGGGCAGGGGGCTCTATGGCTACACCTTC. This gives the protein CASTYAGRGLYGYTF.

The rearrangement links TRBV24-1 to TRBJ2-5, with 8 bases lining up with TRBD1. The CDR3 has 16 residues. CDR1 is KGHDR and CDR2 is SFDVKD in the germline V gene. Trimming removed 0 bases from V and 3 bases from J; junction bases left unmatched: 5. CDR3 protein: CATSDLHRGDKETQYF. CDR3 DNA: TGTGCCACCAGTGATTTGCACAGGGGGGATAAAGAGACCCAGTACTTC.

The chain carries TRBV28 and TRBJ1-2, with 8 bases that match TRBD1. This CDR3 has 14 amino acids. V dropped 5 bases and J dropped 2; count of bases not matched to a gene: 4. Germline V CDR1 and CDR2: MDHEN, SYDVKM. The CDR3 nucleotides read TGTGCCAGCAGTCGCCGGGACAGGAACTATGGCTACACCTTC. Its protein product is CASSRRDRNYGYTF.

The gene calls are TRBV5-1 and TRBJ2-2, with D unresolved. From germline, CDR1 is SGHRS and CDR2 YFSETQ. The CDR3 has 15 residues. Deletions cut 3 bases from V and 0 bases from J, with 9 bases between. Written as DNA, the CDR3 is TGCGCCAGCAGCTGGAGTATCGCGAACACCGGGGAGCTGTTTTTT. Residues: CASSWSIANTGELFF.

V and J are TRBV28 and TRBJ1-5; weak D call: TRBD1 (6 bases). The germline V and J ends were trimmed by 1 base and 5 bases, with 6 bases remaining between them. Germline V gene sequence: CDR1 MDHEN, CDR2 SYDVKM. This CDR3 is 13 amino acids long. CDR3 bases: TGTGCCAGCAGTTTATACAGGGATCAGCCCCAGCATTTT. As protein: CASSLYRDQPQHF.

This chain uses TRBV3-1 (or the pseudogene TRBV3-2) with TRBJ2-3, with 7 bases identical to TRBD1. There are 13 residues in the CDR3. The germline V gene has CDR1 LGHDT and CDR2 YNNKEL (reference sequence). After removal of 4 bases from V and 5 bases from J, the junction contained 3 bases not matched to a gene. CDR3 nucleotide sequence: TGTGCCAGCAGCCCCTACAGGGGAGATACGCAGTATTTT. This sequence encodes CASSPYRGDTQYF.

V usage is TRBV6-5 and J usage is TRBJ2-7; a weak D match, TRBD2 (5 bases). V gave up 5 bases and J gave up 5 bases, with 13 bases separating them. CDR3 size: 13 residues. The germline V gene encodes CDR1 MNHEY and CDR2 SVGAGI. In DNA form, the CDR3 reads TGTGCCAGCAGTCCCCTCCAGCGGCACGAGCAGTACTTC. Its translation: CASSPLQRHEQYF.

This clone was seen once. CDR3 amino acids: CASSADTPTYEQYF. The CDR3 DNA reads TGCGCCAGCAGTGCCGACACACCAACCTACGAGCAGTACTTC. The V and J genes are TRBV10-1 and TRBJ2-7; D is unresolved. V dropped 4 bases and J dropped 2 bases, with 12 bases sitting between them. Germline V lookup: CDR1 WNHNN, CDR2 SYGVQD (reference sequence). CDR3 length equals 14 residues.

The J gene is TRBJ2-1, the V gene TRBV28; 11 nucleotides line up with TRBD1. The V gene end was trimmed by 2 bases and the J gene end by 10 bases; junction bases not matched to a gene: 7. This CDR3 region has 15 residues. CDR1 and CDR2 from the germline V gene are MDHEN and SYDVKM. Written as DNA, the CDR3 is TGTGCCAGCAGTTTACTTAGGACAGGGGGCGCAGAGCAGTTCTTC. Amino acid sequence: CASSLLRTGGAEQFF.

This clone was observed a few times. V is TRBV21-1 and J is TRBJ1-3. TRBV21-1 is shown as a pseudogene. The CDR3 contains 19 residues. CDR3 nucleotides: TGTGCCAGCAGCAATGGGCCGCCGAGGGAGCGGAACTCTGGAAACACCATATATTTT. Its translation is CASSNGPPRERNSGNTIYF.

The rearrangement joins TRBV7-9 to TRBJ2-7, with 7 bases fitting TRBD2. CDR3 size: 16 residues. Trimming at V came to 5 bases and at J to 7 bases, leaving 17 bases not matched to a gene. Germline CDR1 reads SEHNR; CDR2 reads FQNEAQ (reference sequence). The CDR3 DNA reads TGTGCCAGCAGCCCCGCGACCAGCGGGACCTATGGGGAGCAGTACTTC. Its protein is CASSPATSGTYGEQYF.

The chain is built from TRBV6-5 and TRBJ2-7; D is undetermined. The ends were cut back, 0 bases at V and 0 bases at J, with 9 bases in the middle. There are 15 residues in the CDR3. The germline V gene encodes CDR1 MNHEY and CDR2 SVGAGI. CDR3 sequence reads: CASSYSSPSSYEQYF. The CDR3 DNA reads TGTGCCAGCAGTTACTCCTCTCCTAGCTCCTACGAGCAGTACTTC.

The chain has TRBV5-4 and TRBJ2-4; the match to TRBD1 covers 7 bases. Germline CDR1 reads SGHNT; CDR2 reads YYREEE (reference sequence). This CDR3 is built from 14 residues. V trimming: 0 bases; J trimming: 6 bases; junction bases outside the gene matches: 3. CDR3 nucleotides: TGTGCCAGCAGCTTGGGGGACAGCAGAAACATTCAGTACTTC. Translated, it gives CASSLGDSRNIQYF.

This clone was picked up one time. The chain links TRBV7-2 to TRBJ1-5; 7 nucleotides match TRBD1. Germline CDR1 SGHTA, CDR2 FQGNSA. CDR3 length: 15 residues. J was trimmed by 5 bases and V by 5 bases; bases with no gene match: 9. The DNA for the CDR3 is TGTGCCAGCAGCCTCACCGGGACAGCAGATCAGCCCCAGCATTTT. This gives the protein CASSLTGTADQPQHF.

The genes are TRBV10-2 and TRBJ1-1, with D possibly being TRBD1 (6 bases). The V gene lost 6 bases and the J gene lost 1 base, with 9 bases spanning the gap. There are 13 residues in the CDR3. The germline V gene has CDR1 WSHSY and CDR2 SAAADI. Here the CDR3 reads CASSTQGNTEAFF. The CDR3 nucleotides are TGCGCCAGCAGCACACAGGGGAACACTGAAGCTTTCTTT.

On this clone: The sample has other DNA sequences that encode this CDR3 too. The genes are TRBV18 and TRBJ2-3; the match to TRBD2 covers 14 bases. J gave up 1 base and V 3 bases, and 0 bases lay outside the gene matches. The germline gives CDR1 KGHSH, CDR2 LQKENI. The CDR3 runs to 16 residues. The CDR3 DNA is TGTGCCAGCTCACCGGGACTAGCGGGGGGCACAGATACGCAGTATTTT. Residues: CASSPGLAGGTDTQYF.

This chain links TRBV6-2 or TRBV6-3 with TRBJ1-3; tentative D call: TRBD1 (5 bases). The CDR3 runs 16 residues. Trimming took off 5 bases at V and 5 bases at J, with 19 bases between the two ends. Looked up from germline, CDR1 is MNHEY and CDR2 is SVGEGT. The CDR3 protein is CASSLASGTERNTIYF. Here the CDR3 DNA reads TGTGCCAGCAGTCTAGCGTCCGGGACGGAGCGAAACACCATATATTTT.

V and J are TRBV4-2 and TRBJ2-3; 9 bases fit TRBD2. V lost 4 bases to trimming and J lost 4 bases; unmatched junction nucleotides: 6. This CDR3 region has 15 residues. The germline V gene encodes CDR1 LGHNA and CDR2 YNFKEQ. This CDR3 is CASSPGTSMADTQYF. In nucleotides, the CDR3 is TGTGCCAGCAGCCCCGGGACTAGCATGGCAGATACGCAGTATTTT.

The rearrangement joins TRBV6-5 to TRBJ2-7; weak D call: TRBD1 (5 bases). V was shortened by 2 bases and J by 0 bases, with 5 bases between the two germline ends. CDR3 size: 13 residues. Germline V lookup: CDR1 MNHEY, CDR2 SVGAGI. The CDR3 DNA reads TGTGCCAGCAGTTACAGGGGCTCCTACGAGCAGTACTTC. It yields the protein CASSYRGSYEQYF.

J is TRBJ1-1 and V is TRBV4-3, with D tentatively TRBD1 (5 bases). CDR1 is LGHNA and CDR2 is YSLEER in the germline V gene. The germline V and J ends were trimmed by 3 bases and 3 bases, with 14 bases remaining between them. The CDR3 loop spans 15 amino acids. The CDR3 is CASSQGPWMDTEAFF. In DNA form, the CDR3 reads TGCGCCAGCAGCCAGGGGCCTTGGATGGACACTGAAGCTTTCTTT.

The chain recombines TRBV9 with TRBJ2-5; tentative D call: TRBD2 (7 bases). There are 19 residues in the CDR3. The V gene lost 1 base and the J gene lost 5 bases, with 27 bases spanning the gap. Germline CDR1 SGDLS, CDR2 YYNGEE. CDR3 DNA: TGTGCCAGCAGCGTATATACCAGGGGTGGCGGGGGCTCGTCGGAGACCCAGTACTTC. It translates to CASSVYTRGGGGSSETQYF.

The chain uses TRBV30 and TRBJ1-6; TRBD1 agrees at 7 bases. V shed 0 bases and J 8 bases; nucleotides not matched to a gene: 1. Germline loops: CDR1 GTSNPN, CDR2 SVGIG (reference sequence). CDR3 length: 13 residues. For the CDR3, the DNA is TGTGCCTGGAGTGTCGGGACAGATTCACCCCTCCACTTT. It specifies CAWSVGTDSPLHF.